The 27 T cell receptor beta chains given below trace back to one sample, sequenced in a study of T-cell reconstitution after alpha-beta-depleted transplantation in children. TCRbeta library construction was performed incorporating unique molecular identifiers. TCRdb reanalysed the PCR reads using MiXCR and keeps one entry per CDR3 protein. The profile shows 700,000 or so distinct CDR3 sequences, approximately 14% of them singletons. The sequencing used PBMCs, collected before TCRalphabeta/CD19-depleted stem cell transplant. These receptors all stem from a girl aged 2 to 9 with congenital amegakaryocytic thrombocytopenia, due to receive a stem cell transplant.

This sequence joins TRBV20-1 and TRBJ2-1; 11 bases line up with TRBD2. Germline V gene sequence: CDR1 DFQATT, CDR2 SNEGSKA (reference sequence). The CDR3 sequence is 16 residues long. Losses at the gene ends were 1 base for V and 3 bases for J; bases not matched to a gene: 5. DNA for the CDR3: TGCAGTGCTAGAGGAATAACTAGCGGGAGCTACAATGAGCAGTTCTTC. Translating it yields CSARGITSGSYNEQFF.

CDR3 loop: CASTIQADTGELFF. The CDR3 DNA reads TGTGCCAGCACCATTCAGGCAGACACCGGGGAGCTGTTTTTT. The rearrangement uses TRBV5-4 and TRBJ2-2, with D uncertain. In germline, CDR1 is SGHNT, CDR2 YYREEE (reference sequence). V was clipped by 6 bases and J by 3 bases, with 12 bases between them. CDR3 length: 14 residues.

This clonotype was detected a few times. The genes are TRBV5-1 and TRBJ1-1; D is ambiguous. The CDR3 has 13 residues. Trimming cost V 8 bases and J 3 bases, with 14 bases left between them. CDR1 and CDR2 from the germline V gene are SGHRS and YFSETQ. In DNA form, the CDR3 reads TGCGCCAGTACCTTAACCACGCACACTGAAGCTTTCTTT. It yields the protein CASTLTTHTEAFF.

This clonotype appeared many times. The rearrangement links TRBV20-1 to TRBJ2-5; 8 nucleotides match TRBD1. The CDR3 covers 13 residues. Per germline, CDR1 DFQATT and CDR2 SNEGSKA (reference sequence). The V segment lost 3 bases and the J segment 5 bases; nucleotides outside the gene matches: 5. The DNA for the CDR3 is TGCAGTGCTAGCGACAGGGGTTTGGAGACCCAGTACTTC. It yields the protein CSASDRGLETQYF.

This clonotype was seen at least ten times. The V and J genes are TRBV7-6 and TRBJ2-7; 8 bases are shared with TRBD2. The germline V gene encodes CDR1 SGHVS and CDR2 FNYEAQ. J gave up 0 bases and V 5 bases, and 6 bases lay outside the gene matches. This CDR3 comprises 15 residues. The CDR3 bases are TGTGCCAGCAGCACGGGACTAGACAGCTCCTACGAGCAGTACTTC. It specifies CASSTGLDSSYEQYF.

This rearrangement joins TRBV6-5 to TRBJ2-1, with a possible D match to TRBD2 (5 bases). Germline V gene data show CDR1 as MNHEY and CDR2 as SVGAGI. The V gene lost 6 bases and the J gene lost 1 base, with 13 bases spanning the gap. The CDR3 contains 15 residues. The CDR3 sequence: CASSRGRSSYNEQFF. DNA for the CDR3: TGTGCCAGCAGCCGAGGGCGATCGTCCTACAATGAGCAGTTCTTC.

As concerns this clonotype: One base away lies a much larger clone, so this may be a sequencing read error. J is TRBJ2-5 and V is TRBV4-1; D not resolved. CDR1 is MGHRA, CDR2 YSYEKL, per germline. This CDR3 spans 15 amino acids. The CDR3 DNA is TGCGCCAGCAGCCAAGATCGAACTACCCAAGAGACCCAGAACTTC. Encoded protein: CASSQDRTTQETQNF.

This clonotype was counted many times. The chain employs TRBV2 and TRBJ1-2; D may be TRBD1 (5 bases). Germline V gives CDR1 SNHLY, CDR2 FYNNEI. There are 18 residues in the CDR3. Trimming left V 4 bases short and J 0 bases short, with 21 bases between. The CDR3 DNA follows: TGTGCCAGCAGTGCATTTCGACTGTCGGGGACGCCTAACTATGGCTACACCTTC. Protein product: CASSAFRLSGTPNYGYTF.

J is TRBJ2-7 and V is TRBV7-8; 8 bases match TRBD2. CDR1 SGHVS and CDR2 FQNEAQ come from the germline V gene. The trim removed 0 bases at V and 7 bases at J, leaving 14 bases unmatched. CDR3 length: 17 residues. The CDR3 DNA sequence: TGTGCCAGCAGCTTAGCGTCTCTCGGACTAGCCCGTAGGGAGCAGTACTTC. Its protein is CASSLASLGLARREQYF.

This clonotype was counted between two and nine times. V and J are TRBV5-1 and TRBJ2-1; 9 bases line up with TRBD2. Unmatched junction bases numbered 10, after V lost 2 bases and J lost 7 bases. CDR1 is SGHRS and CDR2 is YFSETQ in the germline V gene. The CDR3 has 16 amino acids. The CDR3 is CASSLGAGGGLNEQFF. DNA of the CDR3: TGCGCCAGCAGCTTAGGAGCGGGAGGAGGTCTGAATGAGCAGTTCTTC.

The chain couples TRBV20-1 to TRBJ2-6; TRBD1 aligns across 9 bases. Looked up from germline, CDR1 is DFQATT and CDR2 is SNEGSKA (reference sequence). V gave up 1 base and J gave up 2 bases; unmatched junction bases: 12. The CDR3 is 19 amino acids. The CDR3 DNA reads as TGCAGTGCTAGAGTCTCTCGGGACAGGGATTTTGCTGGGGCCAACGTCCTGACTTTC. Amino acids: CSARVSRDRDFAGANVLTF.

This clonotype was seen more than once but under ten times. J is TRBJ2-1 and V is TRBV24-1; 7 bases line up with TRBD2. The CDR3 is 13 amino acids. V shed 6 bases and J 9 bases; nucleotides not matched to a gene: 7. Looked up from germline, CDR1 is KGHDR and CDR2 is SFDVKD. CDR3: CATSSWGGVEQFF. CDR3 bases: TGTGCCACCAGTTCCTGGGGAGGGGTTGAGCAGTTCTTC.

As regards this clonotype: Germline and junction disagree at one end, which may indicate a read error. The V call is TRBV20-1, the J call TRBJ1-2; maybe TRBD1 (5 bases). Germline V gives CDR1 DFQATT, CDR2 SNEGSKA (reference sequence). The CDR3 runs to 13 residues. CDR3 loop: CCADPQGPYGYTF. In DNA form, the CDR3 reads TGCTGTGCTGACCCGCAGGGACCCTATGGCTACACCTTC.

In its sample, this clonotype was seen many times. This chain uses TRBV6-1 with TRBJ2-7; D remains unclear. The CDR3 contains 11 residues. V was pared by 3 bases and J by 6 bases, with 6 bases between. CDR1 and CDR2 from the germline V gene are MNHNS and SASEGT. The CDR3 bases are TGTGCCAGCAGTGATACCTCCGAGCAGTACTTC. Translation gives CASSDTSEQYF.

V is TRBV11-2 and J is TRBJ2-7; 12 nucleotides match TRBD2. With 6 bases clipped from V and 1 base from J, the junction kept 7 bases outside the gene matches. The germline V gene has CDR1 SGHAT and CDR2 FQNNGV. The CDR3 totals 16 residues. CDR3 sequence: CASSGTSGRWSYEQYF. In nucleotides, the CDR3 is TGTGCCAGCAGTGGTACTAGCGGGAGGTGGTCCTACGAGCAGTACTTC. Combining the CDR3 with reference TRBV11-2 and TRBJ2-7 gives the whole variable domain EAGVAQSPRYKIIEKRQSVAFWCNPISGHATLYWYQQILGQGPKLLIQFQNNGVVDDSQLPKDRFSAERLKGVDSTLKIQPAKLEDSAVYLCASSGTSGRWSYEQYFGPGTRLTVT.

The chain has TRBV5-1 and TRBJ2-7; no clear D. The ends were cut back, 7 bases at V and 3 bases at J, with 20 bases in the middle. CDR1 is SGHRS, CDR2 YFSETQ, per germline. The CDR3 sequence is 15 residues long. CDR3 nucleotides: TGCGCCAGCGGTCCCGTGACTGGAGAGATCTACGAGCAGTACTTC. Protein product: CASGPVTGEIYEQYF.

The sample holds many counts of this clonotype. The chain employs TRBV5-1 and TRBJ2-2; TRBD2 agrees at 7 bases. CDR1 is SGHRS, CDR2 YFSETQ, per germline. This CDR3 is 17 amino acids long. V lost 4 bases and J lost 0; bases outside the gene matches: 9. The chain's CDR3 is CASSPLWTRPNTGELFF. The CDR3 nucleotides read TGCGCCAGCAGCCCGCTATGGACTAGACCGAACACCGGGGAGCTGTTTTTT.

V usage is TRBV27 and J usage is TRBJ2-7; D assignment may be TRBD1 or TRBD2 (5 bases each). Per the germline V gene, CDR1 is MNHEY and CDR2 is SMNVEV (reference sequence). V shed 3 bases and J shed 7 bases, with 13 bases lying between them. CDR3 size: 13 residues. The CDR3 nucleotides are TGTGCCAGCAGTTTCTGGGGACCGGTGGAGCAGTACTTC. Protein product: CASSFWGPVEQYF.

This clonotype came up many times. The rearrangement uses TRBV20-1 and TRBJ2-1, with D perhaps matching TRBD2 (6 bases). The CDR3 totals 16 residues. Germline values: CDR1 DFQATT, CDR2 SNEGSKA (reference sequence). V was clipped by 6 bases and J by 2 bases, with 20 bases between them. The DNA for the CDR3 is TGCAGTGCCGAAGACGGGGGACTGGCTGCCTACAATGAGCAGTTCTTC. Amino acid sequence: CSAEDGGLAAYNEQFF.

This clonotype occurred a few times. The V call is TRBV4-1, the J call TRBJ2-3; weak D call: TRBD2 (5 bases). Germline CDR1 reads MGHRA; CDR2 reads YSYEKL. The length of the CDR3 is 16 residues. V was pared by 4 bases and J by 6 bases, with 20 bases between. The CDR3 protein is CASSRGPLTSPDTQYF. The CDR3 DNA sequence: TGCGCCAGCAGCCGAGGTCCTCTCACTAGTCCCGATACGCAGTATTTT.

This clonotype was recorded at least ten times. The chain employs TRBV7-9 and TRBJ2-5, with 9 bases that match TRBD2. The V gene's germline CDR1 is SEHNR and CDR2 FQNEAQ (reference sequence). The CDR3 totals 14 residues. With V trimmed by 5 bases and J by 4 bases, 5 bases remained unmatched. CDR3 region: CASSLSGSLETQYF. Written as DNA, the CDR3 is TGTGCCAGCAGCCTTAGCGGGAGTCTAGAGACCCAGTACTTC.

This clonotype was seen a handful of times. This chain's CDR3 is CSVETPEQYF. The CDR3 coding sequence is TGCAGCGTTGAAACCCCCGAGCAGTACTTC. The V gene is TRBV29-1, the J gene TRBJ2-7; D remains ambiguous. Germline V CDR1 and CDR2: SQVTM, ANQGSEA. This CDR3 has 10 amino acids. Trimming shortened V by 2 bases and J by 6 bases, and 5 bases separated the two germline ends.

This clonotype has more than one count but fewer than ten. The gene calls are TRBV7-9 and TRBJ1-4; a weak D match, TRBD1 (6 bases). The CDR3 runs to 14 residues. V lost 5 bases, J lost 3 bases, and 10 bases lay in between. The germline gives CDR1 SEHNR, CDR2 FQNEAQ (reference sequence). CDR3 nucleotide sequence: TGTGCCAGCAGCCCACGGACAGCTAATGAAAAACTGTTTTTT. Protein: CASSPRTANEKLFF.

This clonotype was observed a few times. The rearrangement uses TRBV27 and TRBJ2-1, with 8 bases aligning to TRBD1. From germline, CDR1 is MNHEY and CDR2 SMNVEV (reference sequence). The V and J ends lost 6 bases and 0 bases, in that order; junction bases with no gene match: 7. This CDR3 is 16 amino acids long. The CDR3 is CASSARTGSSYNEQFF. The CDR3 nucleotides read TGTGCCAGCAGCGCCCGGACAGGGAGCTCCTACAATGAGCAGTTCTTC.

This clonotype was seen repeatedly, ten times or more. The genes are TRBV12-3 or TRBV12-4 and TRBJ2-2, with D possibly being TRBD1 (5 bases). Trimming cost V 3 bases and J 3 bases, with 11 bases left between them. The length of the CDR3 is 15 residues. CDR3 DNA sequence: TGTGCCAGCAGTTTTTCACAGGAATACACCGGGGAGCTGTTTTTT. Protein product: CASSFSQEYTGELFF.

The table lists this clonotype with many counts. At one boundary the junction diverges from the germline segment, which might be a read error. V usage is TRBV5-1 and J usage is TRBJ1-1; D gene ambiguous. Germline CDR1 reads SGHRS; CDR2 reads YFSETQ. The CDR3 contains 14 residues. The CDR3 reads CASSLAGLSTEAFF. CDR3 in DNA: TGTGCCAGCAGCTTAGCAGGATTAAGCACTGAAGCTTTCTTT.

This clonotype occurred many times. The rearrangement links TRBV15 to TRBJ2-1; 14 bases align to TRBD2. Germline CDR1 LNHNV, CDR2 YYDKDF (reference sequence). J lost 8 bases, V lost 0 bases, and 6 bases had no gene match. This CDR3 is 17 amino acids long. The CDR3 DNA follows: TGTGCCACCAGCAGAGATTTGCCGGGACTAGCGGGAGATGAGCAGTTCTTC. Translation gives CATSRDLPGLAGDEQFF.